This entry describes one T cell receptor (beta chain). Its antigen is still unknown. Vbeta (60) and Jbeta (13) primers were used in the PCR. Profiled with immunoSEQ multiplex PCR; TCRdb holds only in-frame clones, not every one. The repertoire has roughly 99,000 clones, over 65% of them found once; the top ten carry less than 15%. The data stem from a study of cytomegalovirus exposure and HLA in healthy donors. About the study: For the roughly 400 genotyped donors, more than 65% fell within the Caucasian-associated ancestry cluster. Notes on the study in general: Fewer N-insertions than the roughly 600-donor mean were reportedly shown by an Asian-associated ancestry cluster in a later analysis. Listed as cytomegalovirus-associated were more than 150 TCR beta chains.

The V end was cut by 1 base, the J end by 0 bases, with 11 bases between. Germline CDR1 and CDR2: LGHNA and YSLEER. This CDR3 has 16 amino acids. The sample taken for sequencing was PBMCs. This TCR was recovered from a woman aged 40 to 50 in good health and CMV-seropositive. The chain has TRBV4-3 and TRBJ2-3; perhaps TRBD1 as D (6 bases). CDR3 in amino acids: CASSQVWGPSTDTQYF. The CDR3 DNA reads as TGCGCCAGCAGCCAAGTTTGGGGGCCTAGCACAGATACGCAGTATTTT.